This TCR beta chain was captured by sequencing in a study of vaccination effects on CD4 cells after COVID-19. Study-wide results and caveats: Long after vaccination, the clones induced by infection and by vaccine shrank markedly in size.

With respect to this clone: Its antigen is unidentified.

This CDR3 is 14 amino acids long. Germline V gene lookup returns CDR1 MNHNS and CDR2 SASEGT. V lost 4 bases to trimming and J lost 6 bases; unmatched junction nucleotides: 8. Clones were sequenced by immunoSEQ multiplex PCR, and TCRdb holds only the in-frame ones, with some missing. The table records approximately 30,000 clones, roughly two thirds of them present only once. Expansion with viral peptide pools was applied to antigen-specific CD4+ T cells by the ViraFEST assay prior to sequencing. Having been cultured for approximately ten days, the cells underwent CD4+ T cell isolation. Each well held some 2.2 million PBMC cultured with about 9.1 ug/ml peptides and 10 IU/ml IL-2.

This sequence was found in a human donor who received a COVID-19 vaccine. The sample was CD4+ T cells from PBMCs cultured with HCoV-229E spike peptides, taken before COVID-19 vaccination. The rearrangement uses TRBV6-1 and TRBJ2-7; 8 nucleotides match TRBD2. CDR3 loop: CASSGAGVRGEQYF. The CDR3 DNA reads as TGTGCCAGCAGTGGAGCGGGGGTGCGTGGCGAGCAGTACTTC.